This T cell receptor beta chain was found in a study of control samples from healthy donors and cancer patients. Assay used: immunoSEQ multiplex PCR; TCRdb lists only in-frame clones, some missing. The table includes under 80,000 clones, roughly 92% detected once. CDR3 length: 13 residues. Germline-derived CDR1 and CDR2 are MNHEY and SVGAGI. Trimming took off 0 bases at V and 2 bases at J, with 5 bases between the two ends. The rearrangement links TRBV6-5 to TRBJ2-7, with unresolved D. This TCR was recovered from a woman in her forties in good health. Source material: blood. CDR3 DNA: TGTGCCAGCAGTTACTCGACCACCTACGAGCAGTACTTC. Its translation is CASSYSTTYEQYF.